These 2 T cell receptor beta chains were all obtained from the same sample, sequenced in a study of blood T cell repertoires in COVID-19 (dated by TCRdb to 2018 to 2021). Libraries were prepared through the immunoSEQ multiplex PCR assay. TCRdb mirrors the immuneACCESS table, restricted to in-frame sequences. Some clones are absent from its copies; in checked studies, under half trace to an unresolved V gene, and the reason for the others is unknown. The sample table shows fewer than 300,000 clones, and 87% are seen once. The top ten hold about 1.6% of the sample. What was sequenced was peripheral blood. Every receptor here comes from a woman aged 40 to 50 who had recovered from COVID-19.

The rearrangement joins TRBV2 to TRBJ1-3; no clear D gene. The length of the CDR3 is 13 residues. Trimming left V 3 bases short and J 8 bases short, with 11 bases between. The germline gives CDR1 SNHLY, CDR2 FYNNEI. CDR3 DNA: TGTGCCAGCAGTGATACCGGGGTGTACACCATATATTTT. Its protein is CASSDTGVYTIYF.

CDR3 nucleotides: TGTGCCAGCTCATTCTCCACAGGGTTGAACACTGAAGCTTTCTTT. Translated: CASSFSTGLNTEAFF. The chain employs TRBV18 and TRBJ1-1; a possible D gene is TRBD1 (6 bases). The CDR3 loop spans 15 amino acids. The ends were cut back, 5 bases at V and 0 bases at J, with 13 bases in the middle. CDR1 and CDR2 (germline): KGHSH, LQKENI.